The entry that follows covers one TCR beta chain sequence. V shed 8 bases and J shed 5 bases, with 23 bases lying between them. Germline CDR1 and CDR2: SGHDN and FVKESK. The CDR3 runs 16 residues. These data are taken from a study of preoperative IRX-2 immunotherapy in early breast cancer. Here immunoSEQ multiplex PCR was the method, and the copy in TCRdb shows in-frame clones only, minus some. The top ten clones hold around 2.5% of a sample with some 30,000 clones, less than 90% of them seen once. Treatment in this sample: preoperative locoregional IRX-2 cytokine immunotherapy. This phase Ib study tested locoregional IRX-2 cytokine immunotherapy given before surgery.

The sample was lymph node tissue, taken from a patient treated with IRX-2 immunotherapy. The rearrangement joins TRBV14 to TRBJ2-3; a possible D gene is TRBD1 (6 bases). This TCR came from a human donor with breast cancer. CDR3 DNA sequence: TGTGCCAGCTCCGGGACATCAGGATCCCCTAAAGATACGCAGTATTTT. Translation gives CASSGTSGSPKDTQYF. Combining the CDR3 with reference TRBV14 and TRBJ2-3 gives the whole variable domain EAGVTQFPSHSVIEKGQTVTLRCDPISGHDNLYWYRRVMGKEIKFLLHFVKESKQDESGMPNNRFLAERTGGTYSTLKVQPAELEDSGVYFCASSGTSGSPKDTQYFGPGTRLTVL.